This record concerns one T cell receptor (beta chain) sequence. The target antigen is unknown. Second-dose intervals of approximately 4 or approximately 12 weeks were pooled. This sample stems from a study of T cell responses to AZD1222 COVID-19 vaccine. Study-level findings and limits: The number of AZD1222 recipients seropositive at baseline was only six.

Sequencing used immunoSEQ multiplex PCR; TCRdb keeps in-frame clones, though not all of them. In the table there are approximately 270,000 clones, roughly 93% of which are singletons. Germline-derived CDR1 and CDR2 are KGHSH and LQKENI. The CDR3 contains 13 residues. V was cut by 7 bases and J by 1 base, with 10 bases left in between. This clonotype was obtained from an adult who received the AZD1222 COVID-19 vaccine. The chain has TRBV18 and TRBJ2-5; D unresolved. This sample comprised peripheral blood, obtained 28 days after the second AZD1222 dose. CDR3 nucleotides: TGTGCCAGCTTAGCAGGCGTCCAAGAGACCCAGTACTTC. Its protein is CASLAGVQETQYF.